This record looks at one TCR beta chain sequence and its context. Its antigen is not identified. The junction does not match germline at one end; this may be a read error. This record comes from a study of T cell repertoires in cytomegalovirus infection. Across the study: In the study, CMV epitopes included recently identified HLA-C-restricted and well-studied HLA-B-restricted ones. It can be stated that public TCR beta signatures indicated CMV infection as well as a matching HLA type.

TCRdb re-called the reads through MiXCR, storing one row per CDR3 protein. This sample has about 400,000 distinct CDR3 sequences, with about 35% found just once. CDR3 size: 13 residues. Germline lookup yields CDR1 MNHEY and CDR2 SVGAGI. Study results and limitations: Summed frequency of shared TCR beta families picked out CMV carriers who also had the relevant HLA. It was HLA-C-restricted CMV-specific TCR beta clonotypes that dominated the response ex vivo.

The chain is built from TRBV6-5 and TRBJ2-3, with unresolved D. The receptor was derived from a human donor in good health (CMV status not recorded). Some clones in this sample may be carry-over from other donors' samples. Here the sequenced sample was cultured PBMCs, taken from culture after CMV antigen stimulation. The CDR3, as DNA: TGTGCCAGCAGCAACGGACGTCCAGAAACGCAGTATTTT. The encoded protein is CASSNGRPETQYF.